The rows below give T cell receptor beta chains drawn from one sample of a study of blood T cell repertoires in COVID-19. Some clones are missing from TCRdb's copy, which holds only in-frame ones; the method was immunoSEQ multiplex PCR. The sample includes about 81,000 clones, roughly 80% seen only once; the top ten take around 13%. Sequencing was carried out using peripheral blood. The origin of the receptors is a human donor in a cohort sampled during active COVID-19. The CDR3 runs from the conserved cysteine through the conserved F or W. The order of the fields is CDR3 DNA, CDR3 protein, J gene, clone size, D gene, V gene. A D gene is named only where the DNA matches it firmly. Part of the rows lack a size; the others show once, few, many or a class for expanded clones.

TGTGCCAGCAGCCAAGGCCTAGCCGCGGGCACAGATACGCAGTATTTT | CASSQGLAAGTDTQYF | TRBJ2-3 | . | . | TRBV3-1/TRBV3-2
TGTGCCAGCAGCAGGACAGGGAATGAAAAACTGTTTTTT | CASSRTGNEKLFF | TRBJ1-4 | . | TRBD1 | TRBV7-8
TGCGCCAGCAGCTTGGGGCGGGGGTTGGATGAGCAGTTCTTC | CASSLGRGLDEQFF | TRBJ2-1 | . | TRBD2 | TRBV5-1
TGTGCCAGCAGCTTAACCGGGGACTCCTACAATGAGCAGTTCTTC | CASSLTGDSYNEQFF | TRBJ2-1 | few | . | TRBV7-3
TGTGCCAGCACAGTTTCAGGGGGCTTTAAAGAAAAACTGTTTTTT | CASTVSGGFKEKLFF | TRBJ1-4 | . | TRBD1 | TRBV13
TGTGCCAGCAGTTTGGAGGTAAGAAATCAGCCCCAGCATTTT | CASSLEVRNQPQHF | TRBJ1-5 | few | . | TRBV28
TGTGCCAGCAGCCAATGGGATGGGACAGGGGTTAAGCCCCAGCATTTT | CASSQWDGTGVKPQHF | TRBJ1-5 | few | TRBD1 | TRBV16
TGTGCCAGCAGCGCCTACGCCTCGGGACAGGGGGCCAATGAGCAGTTCTTC | CASSAYASGQGANEQFF | TRBJ2-1 | . | TRBD1 | TRBV9
TGTGCCAGCAGCCAATTTCCTAGCGGGGGGGCAAGGGATACGCAGTATTTT | CASSQFPSGGARDTQYF | TRBJ2-3 | . | TRBD2 | TRBV3-1/TRBV3-2
TGTGCCAGCAGCCGATGGGACAGGGCTCATGAGACCCAGTACTTC | CASSRWDRAHETQYF | TRBJ2-5 | . | TRBD1 | TRBV5-4
TGCGCCAGCAGCTTGGATGTGCCGGGTGAAAAACTGTTTTTT | CASSLDVPGEKLFF | TRBJ1-4 | . | . | TRBV5-1
TGTGCCAGTAGTCCACAGGGGGCGATGGGCACTGAAGCTTTCTTT | CASSPQGAMGTEAFF | TRBJ1-1 | . | TRBD1 | TRBV19
TGTGCCAGCACTACCCCGACGGGGACAGGGATCTACAATGAGCAGTTCTTC | CASTTPTGTGIYNEQFF | TRBJ2-1 | . | TRBD1 | TRBV5-4
TGTGCCAGCAGTGATGGGACATCTCCAAACAATGAGCAGTTCTTC | CASSDGTSPNNEQFF | TRBJ2-1 | . | . | TRBV2
TGTGCCAGCAGATCGGGAGGCAAGGCTGGCTACACCTTC | CASRSGGKAGYTF | TRBJ1-2 | . | . | TRBV6-6
TGTGCCAGTACCACACAGGGGAGAGAGACCCAGTACTTC | CASTTQGRETQYF | TRBJ2-5 | . | TRBD1 | TRBV5-4
TGTGCCAGCAGTGATCGTAGCGGGGGTACGCAGTATTTT | CASSDRSGGTQYF | TRBJ2-3 | . | TRBD2 | TRBV6-1
TGTGCCAGCAGCCTTCTACGGGACACTGAAGCTTTCTTT | CASSLLRDTEAFF | TRBJ1-1 | . | . | TRBV7-9
TGTGCCACCAGCAGAGATACGGGCGAGCAGTACTTC | CATSRDTGEQYF | TRBJ2-7 | . | . | TRBV15
TGTGCCAGCAGCCAAGGACTCCACTCTGGGGCCAACGTCCTGACTTTC | CASSQGLHSGANVLTF | TRBJ2-6 | . | . | TRBV7-3
TGTGCCAGTAGTATAGATCAGTCGAGGGCGCATGGCTACACCTTC | CASSIDQSRAHGYTF | TRBJ1-2 | . | . | TRBV19
TGCGCCAGCAGCGGACTAGCGGGGGAGACCCAGTACTTC | CASSGLAGETQYF | TRBJ2-5 | . | TRBD2 | TRBV5-1
TGTGCCAGCAGCCTGGGACTTTCATACACAGATACGCAGTATTTT | CASSLGLSYTDTQYF | TRBJ2-3 | . | . | TRBV7-2
TGTGCCAGCAGCTCTGGACTAGTTGGCGAGCAGTTCTTC | CASSSGLVGEQFF | TRBJ2-1 | . | TRBD2 | TRBV7-2
TGTGCCAGCAGTTATAGGGGAACCGGGGAGCTGTTTTTT | CASSYRGTGELFF | TRBJ2-2 | . | . | TRBV6-5
TGTGCCAGCAGCGTAGGGCACGCCGCGAACACCGGGGAGCTGTTTTTT | CASSVGHAANTGELFF | TRBJ2-2 | . | . | TRBV9
TGCGCCAGCAGTGAGTCGACTGTGCCTAGCGACGCCCTTCAATTC | CASSESTVPSDALQF | TRBJ2-4 | . | . | TRBV10-2
TGTGCCAGCAGTTACCGGGACAGGGTCGGCGAGCAGTACTTC | CASSYRDRVGEQYF | TRBJ2-7 | . | TRBD1 | TRBV6-2/TRBV6-3
TGTGCCAGTTTCGGGAGCTCTGGGGCCAACGTCCTGACTTTC | CASFGSSGANVLTF | TRBJ2-6 | . | . | TRBV6-5
TGTGCCAGCGGGGGGGGGCCCCAAGAGACCCAGTACTTC | CASGGGPQETQYF | TRBJ2-5 | . | . | TRBV28
TGTGCCAGCAAGCTACAGGGCCACGAGCAGTACTTC | CASKLQGHEQYF | TRBJ2-7 | . | . | TRBV2
TGTGCCTGGACGAAACAGAAAGATAGCAATCAGCCCCAGCATTTT | CAWTKQKDSNQPQHF | TRBJ1-5 | . | . | TRBV30
TGCGCCAGCAGCTTGGGGGCTAGCGGGGGGGCCATTGAGCAGTTCTTC | CASSLGASGGAIEQFF | TRBJ2-1 | . | TRBD2 | TRBV5-1
TGTGCCAGCAGCTTAGGCAGGTTGAACACTGAAGCTTTCTTT | CASSLGRLNTEAFF | TRBJ1-1 | . | . | TRBV7-2
TGTGCCAGCAGTCCCCAACAGGATTTCTATGGCTACACCTTC | CASSPQQDFYGYTF | TRBJ1-2 | . | . | TRBV27